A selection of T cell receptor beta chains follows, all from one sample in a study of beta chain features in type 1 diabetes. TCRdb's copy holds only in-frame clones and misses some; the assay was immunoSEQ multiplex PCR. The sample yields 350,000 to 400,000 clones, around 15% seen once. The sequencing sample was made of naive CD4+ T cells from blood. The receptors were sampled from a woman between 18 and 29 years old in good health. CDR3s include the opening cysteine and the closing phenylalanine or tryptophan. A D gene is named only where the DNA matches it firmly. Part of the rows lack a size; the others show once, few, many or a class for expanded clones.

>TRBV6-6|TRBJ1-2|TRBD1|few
CASSPGQGNYGYTF
TGTGCCTCCTCCCCGGGACAGGGGAACTATGGCTACACCTTC
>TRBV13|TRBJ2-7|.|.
CASSRDSLGQYF
TGTGCCAGCAGTCGGGATAGTCTAGGGCAGTACTTC
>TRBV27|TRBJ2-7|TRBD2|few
CASSSHLAGEDEQYF
TGTGCCAGCAGTTCCCATCTAGCGGGAGAGGACGAGCAGTACTTC
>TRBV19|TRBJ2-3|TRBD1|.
CASSMTGGLKTDTQYF
TGTGCCAGTAGTATGACAGGGGGCTTGAAGACAGATACGCAGTATTTT
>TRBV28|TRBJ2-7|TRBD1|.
CASITDRGEQYF
TGTGCCAGCATTACCGACAGGGGCGAGCAGTACTTC
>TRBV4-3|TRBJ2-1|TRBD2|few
CASSSSGTARGEQFF
TGCGCCAGCAGCTCTAGCGGGACAGCCCGTGGAGAGCAGTTCTTC
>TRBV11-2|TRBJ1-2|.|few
CASSLLLPGSNYGYTF
TGTGCCAGCAGCTTACTCCTCCCAGGGTCTAACTATGGCTACACCTTC
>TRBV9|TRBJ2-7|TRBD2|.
CASSVGLAGTYEQYF
TGTGCCAGCAGCGTGGGATTAGCGGGAACCTACGAGCAGTACTTC
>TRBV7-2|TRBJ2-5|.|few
CASSFGWETQYF
TGTGCCAGCAGCTTCGGGTGGGAGACCCAGTACTTC
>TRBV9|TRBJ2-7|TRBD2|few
CASSAGLAGGPEQYF
TGTGCCAGCAGCGCCGGACTAGCGGGAGGGCCCGAGCAGTACTTC
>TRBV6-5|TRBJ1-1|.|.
CASRTTGTEAFF
TGTGCCAGCAGAACGACAGGCACTGAAGCTTTCTTT
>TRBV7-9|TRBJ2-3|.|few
CASSLDLSTDTQYF
TGTGCCAGCAGCTTAGATCTGAGCACAGATACGCAGTATTTT
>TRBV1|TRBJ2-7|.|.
CTSSHPTSGPAYEQYF
TGCACCAGCAGCCACCCCACTAGCGGACCCGCCTACGAGCAGTACTTC
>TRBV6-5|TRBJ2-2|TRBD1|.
CASSSTGGRVTGELFF
TGTGCCAGCAGTTCGACAGGGGGCAGGGTCACCGGGGAGCTGTTTTTT
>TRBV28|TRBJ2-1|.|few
CASTLGDYEQFF
TGTGCCAGCACCCTAGGGGATTATGAGCAGTTCTTC
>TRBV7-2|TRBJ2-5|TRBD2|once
CASSSRGGRLETQYF
TGTGCCAGCAGTTCCCGAGGCGGGAGGCTAGAGACCCAGTACTTC
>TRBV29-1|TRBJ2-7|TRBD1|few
CSVGQSSYEQYF
TGCAGCGTGGGACAGAGCTCCTACGAGCAGTACTTC
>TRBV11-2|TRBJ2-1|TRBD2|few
CASSPGLAGVEQFF
TGTGCCAGCAGCCCGGGACTAGCGGGAGTTGAGCAGTTCTTC
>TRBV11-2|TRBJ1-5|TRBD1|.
CASSRYGTGDQPQHF
TGTGCCAGCAGTCGTTATGGGACAGGAGATCAGCCCCAGCATTTT
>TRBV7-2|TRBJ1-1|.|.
CASSFSGRGAFF
TGTGCCAGCAGCTTCTCCGGGAGGGGAGCTTTCTTT
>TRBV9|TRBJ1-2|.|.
CASSGAGGANYGYTF
TGTGCCAGCAGCGGCGCGGGGGGAGCGAACTATGGCTACACCTTC
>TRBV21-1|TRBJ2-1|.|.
CATSFRDRGWNEQFF
TGTGCCACTTCATTCCGGGACAGGGGTTGGAATGAGCAGTTCTTC
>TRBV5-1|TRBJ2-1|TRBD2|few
CASSLEASGVYNEQFF
TGCGCCAGCAGCTTGGAGGCTAGCGGGGTCTACAATGAGCAGTTCTTC
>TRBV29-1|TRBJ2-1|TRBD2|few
CSVLLLAGGHNEQFF
TGCAGCGTTCTCCTACTAGCGGGAGGACACAATGAGCAGTTCTTC
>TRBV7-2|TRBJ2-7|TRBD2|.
CASSPGTSGRVEQYF
TGTGCCAGCAGCCCAGGGACTAGCGGGAGGGTCGAGCAGTACTTC
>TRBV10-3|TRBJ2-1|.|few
CAIGGISKSSYNEQFF
TGTGCCATCGGAGGGATTTCAAAAAGCTCCTACAATGAGCAGTTCTTC
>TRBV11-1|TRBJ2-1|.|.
CASSLFARISYNEQFF
TGTGCCAGCAGCTTATTCGCGCGCATCTCCTACAATGAGCAGTTCTTC